The clone carrying this T cell receptor beta chain was observed at least ten times. The TCR library was built from RNA with a 3' RACE protocol and unique molecular identifiers. TCRdb analysed the 3' RACE reads with MiXCR anew, one entry per CDR3 protein. The sample lists about 89,000 distinct CDR3 sequences, about 7% seen once, with roughly 1% in the top ten. This specimen belongs to a study of HIV-infected children after antiretroviral therapy interruption. Turning to the study itself: In continuous treatment, analyzed samples were from weeks 0, 48 and 150.

Stated treatment: PENTA 11 planned treatment interruption arm or continuous ART arm. Naive CD4+ CD45RA+ CD45RO- T cells were FACS-sorted from thawed PBMCs. This CDR3 is 12 amino acids long. V was trimmed by 2 bases and J by 4 bases, leaving 5 bases between them. Germline V CDR1 and CDR2: ENHRY, SYGVKD. The material was CD45RA+ CD4+ T cells from PBMCs, pooled from several time points, obtained from a donor given antiretroviral therapy, either interrupted or continuous. As for subset: naive CD4+ CD45RA+ CD45RO- T cells. The receptor's source is a pool of human donors with HIV. The chain combines TRBV10-3 with TRBJ1-1; D is possibly TRBD1 (5 bases). CDR3 DNA sequence: TGTGCCATCAGTGAGGGGGCCACTGAAGCTTTCTTT. Translated, it gives CAISEGATEAFF.